What follows is one T cell receptor beta chain and its context. What it recognizes is unknown. The data were taken from a study of shared clonotypes between healthy human individuals. Notes on the study in general: A handful of donors showed sharing of around 5% of naive CD4 clonotypes. An expected dependence of interdonor clonotype sharing on sequencing depth was noted. Generation of non-shared clonotypes was less probable than generation of clonotypes shared by all four donors. Generally, naive subsets came out with larger estimated richness than memory subsets.

Selected positively for CCR7 and CD45RO-negative, naive CD8 cells excluded terminally differentiated effector memory CD45RA+ cells. TCRdb keeps only in-frame clones here, not all; method: immunoSEQ multiplex PCR. This repertoire shows 630,000 or so clones, about 98% found once; its top ten account for approximately 0.3%. The source is a man between 25 and 39 years old in good health. Sequenced material: naive CD8+ T cells sorted from blood.

DNA for the CDR3: TGTGCCAGCAGCAAAGTGGGGACAGGACCAGAGACCCAGTACTTC. Translated, it gives CASSKVGTGPETQYF. The chain links TRBV21-1 to TRBJ2-5; the table's D call of TRBD1 was not tested on the DNA. TRBV21-1 is classified as a pseudogene. CDR3 length equals 15 residues.